This T cell receptor beta chain comes out of a study of OX40 agonist ivuxolimab in advanced cancers. At the level of the study: Partial responses were observed in three patients, of whom one had hepatocellular carcinoma and two had cutaneous melanoma.

This table comes from immunoSEQ multiplex PCR, and its TCRdb copy is limited to in-frame clones, with some not included. Of 60,000 to 90,000 clones listed, roughly 84% are singletons. Trimming cost V 4 bases and J 5 bases, with 20 bases left between them. The germline V gene has CDR1 MGHRA and CDR2 YSYEKL. This CDR3 contains 17 residues. The sequencing used CD4+ or CD8+ T cells sorted from blood, collected in a trial of the OX40 agonist ivuxolimab. This sequence was found in an adult with an advanced solid tumor such as melanoma, head and neck, liver or kidney cancer. This rearrangement joins TRBV4-1 to TRBJ2-2; D not resolved. The CDR3 loop reads CASSRRSTPVSTGELFF. The DNA for the CDR3 is TGCGCCAGCAGCCGGCGGAGTACTCCCGTGAGTACCGGGGAGCTGTTTTTT.